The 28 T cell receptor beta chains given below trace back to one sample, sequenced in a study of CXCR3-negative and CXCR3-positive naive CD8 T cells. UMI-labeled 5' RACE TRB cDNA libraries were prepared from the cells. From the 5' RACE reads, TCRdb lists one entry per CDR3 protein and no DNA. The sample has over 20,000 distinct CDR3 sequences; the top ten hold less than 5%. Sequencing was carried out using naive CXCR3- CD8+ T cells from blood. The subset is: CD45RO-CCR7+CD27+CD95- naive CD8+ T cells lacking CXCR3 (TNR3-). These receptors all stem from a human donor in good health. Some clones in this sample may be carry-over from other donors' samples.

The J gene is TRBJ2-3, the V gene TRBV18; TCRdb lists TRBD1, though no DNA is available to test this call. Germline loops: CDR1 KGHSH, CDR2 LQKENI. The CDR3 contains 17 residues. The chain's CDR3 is CASSPRSRGRGTDTQYF.

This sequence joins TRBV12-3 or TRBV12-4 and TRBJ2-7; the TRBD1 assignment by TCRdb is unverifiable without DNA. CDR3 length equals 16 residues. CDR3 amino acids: CASSPPPGTGVHEQYF.

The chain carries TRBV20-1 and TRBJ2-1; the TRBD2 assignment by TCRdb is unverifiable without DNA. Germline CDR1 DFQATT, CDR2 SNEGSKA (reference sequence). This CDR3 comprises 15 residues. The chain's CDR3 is CSARSIAGVYNEQFF.

CDR3 protein: CASSHPGTGNTGELFF. This chain links TRBV23-1 with TRBJ2-2; TCRdb designates TRBD1, a call that cannot be tested without DNA. TRBV23-1 is known as an ORF, though its function is uncertain. This CDR3 has 16 residues.

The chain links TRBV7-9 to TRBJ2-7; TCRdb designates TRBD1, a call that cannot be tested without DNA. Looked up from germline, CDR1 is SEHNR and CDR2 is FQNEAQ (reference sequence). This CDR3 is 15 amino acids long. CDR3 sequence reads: CASSPGQGPTYEQYF.

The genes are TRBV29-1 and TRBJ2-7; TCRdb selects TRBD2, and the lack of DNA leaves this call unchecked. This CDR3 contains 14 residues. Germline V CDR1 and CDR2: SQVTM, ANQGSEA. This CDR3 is CSVELAGGPYEQYF.

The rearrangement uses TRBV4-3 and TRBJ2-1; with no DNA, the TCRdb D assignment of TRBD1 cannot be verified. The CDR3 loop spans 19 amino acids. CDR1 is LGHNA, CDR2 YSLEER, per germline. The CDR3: CASSQDTGAVRGGYNEQFF.

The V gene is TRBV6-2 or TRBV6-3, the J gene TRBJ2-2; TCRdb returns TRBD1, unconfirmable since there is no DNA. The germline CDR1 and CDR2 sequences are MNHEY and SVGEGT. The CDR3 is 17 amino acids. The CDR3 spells CASREDRDRSNTGELFF.

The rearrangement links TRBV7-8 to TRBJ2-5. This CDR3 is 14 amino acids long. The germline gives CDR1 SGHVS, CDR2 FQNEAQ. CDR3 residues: CASSSTGVGETQYF.

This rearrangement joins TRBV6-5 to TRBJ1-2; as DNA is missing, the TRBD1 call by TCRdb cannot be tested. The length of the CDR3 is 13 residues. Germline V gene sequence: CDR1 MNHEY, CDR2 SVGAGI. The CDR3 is CASSYLDRAGYTF.

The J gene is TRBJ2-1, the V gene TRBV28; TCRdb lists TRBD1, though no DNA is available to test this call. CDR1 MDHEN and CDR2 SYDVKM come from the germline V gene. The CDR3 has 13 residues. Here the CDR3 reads CASSRDRYNEQFF.

The chain's CDR3 is CSAIGLAVSYEQYF. V gene TRBV20-1 combines with J gene TRBJ2-7; checking the TCRdb D call of TRBD2 is not possible without DNA. This CDR3 contains 14 residues. CDR1 is DFQATT, CDR2 SNEGSKA, per germline (reference sequence).

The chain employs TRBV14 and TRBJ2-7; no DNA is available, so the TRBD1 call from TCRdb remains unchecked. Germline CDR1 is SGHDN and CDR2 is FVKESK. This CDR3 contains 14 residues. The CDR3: CASTSGTEYYEQYF.

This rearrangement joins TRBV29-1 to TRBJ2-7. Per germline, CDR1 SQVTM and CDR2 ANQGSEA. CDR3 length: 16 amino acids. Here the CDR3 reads CSSDGFLDIPIYEQYF.

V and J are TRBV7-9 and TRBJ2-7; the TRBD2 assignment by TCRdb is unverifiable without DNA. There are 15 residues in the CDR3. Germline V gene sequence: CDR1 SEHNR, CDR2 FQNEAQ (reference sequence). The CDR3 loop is CASSPRTAGVHEQYF.

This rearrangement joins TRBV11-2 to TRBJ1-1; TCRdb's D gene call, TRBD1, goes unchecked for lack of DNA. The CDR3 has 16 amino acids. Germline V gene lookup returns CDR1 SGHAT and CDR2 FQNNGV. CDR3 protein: CASSSVLFGPSSEAFF. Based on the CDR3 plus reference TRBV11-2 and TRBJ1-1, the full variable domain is EAGVAQSPRYKIIEKRQSVAFWCNPISGHATLYWYQQILGQGPKLLIQFQNNGVVDDSQLPKDRFSAERLKGVDSTLKIQPAKLEDSAVYLCASSSVLFGPSSEAFFGQGTRLTVV.

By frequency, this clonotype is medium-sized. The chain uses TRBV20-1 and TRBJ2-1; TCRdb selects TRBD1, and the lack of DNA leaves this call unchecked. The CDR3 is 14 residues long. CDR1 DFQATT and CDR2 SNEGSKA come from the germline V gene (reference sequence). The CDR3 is CSAKDRVSYNEQFF.

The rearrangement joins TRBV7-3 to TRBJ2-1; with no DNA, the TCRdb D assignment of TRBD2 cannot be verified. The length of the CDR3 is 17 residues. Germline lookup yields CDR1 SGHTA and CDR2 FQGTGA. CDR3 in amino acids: CASSSRLAGGSGAEQFF.

This chain's CDR3 is CASSPRGGTATQYF. The rearrangement uses TRBV28 and TRBJ2-3; TCRdb's D call of TRBD2 is untestable without DNA. Per germline, CDR1 MDHEN and CDR2 SYDVKM. CDR3 length: 14 residues.

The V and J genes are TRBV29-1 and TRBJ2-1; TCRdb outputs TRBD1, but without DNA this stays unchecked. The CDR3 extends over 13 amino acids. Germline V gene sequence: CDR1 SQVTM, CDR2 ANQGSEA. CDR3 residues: CSVSTALVDEQFF.

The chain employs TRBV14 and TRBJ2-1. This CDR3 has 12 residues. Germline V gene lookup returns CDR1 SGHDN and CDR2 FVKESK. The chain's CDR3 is CASSDGWNEQFF. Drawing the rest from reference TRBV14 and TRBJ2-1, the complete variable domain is EAGVTQFPSHSVIEKGQTVTLRCDPISGHDNLYWYRRVMGKEIKFLLHFVKESKQDESGMPNNRFLAERTGGTYSTLKVQPAELEDSGVYFCASSDGWNEQFFGPGTRLTVL.

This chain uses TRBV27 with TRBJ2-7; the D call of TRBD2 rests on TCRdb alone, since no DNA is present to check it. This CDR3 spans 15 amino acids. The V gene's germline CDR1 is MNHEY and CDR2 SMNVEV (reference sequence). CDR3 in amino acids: CASSLGQGLDYEQYF.

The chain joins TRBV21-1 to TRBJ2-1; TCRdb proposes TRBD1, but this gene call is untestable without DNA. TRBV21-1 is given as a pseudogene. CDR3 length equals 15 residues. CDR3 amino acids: CASSKDPGPDNEQFF.

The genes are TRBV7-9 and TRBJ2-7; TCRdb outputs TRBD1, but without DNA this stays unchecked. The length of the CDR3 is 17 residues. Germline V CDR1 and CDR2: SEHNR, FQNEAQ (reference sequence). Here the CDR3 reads CASSSLDRQGGGVEQYF.

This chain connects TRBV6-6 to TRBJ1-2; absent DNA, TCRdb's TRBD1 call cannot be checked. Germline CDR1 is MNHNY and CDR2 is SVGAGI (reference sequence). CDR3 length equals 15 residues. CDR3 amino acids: CASSQTGQPNYGYTF.

The CDR3 spells CASSLVSSGTAYEQYF. The chain carries TRBV5-1 and TRBJ2-7; TCRdb indicates TRBD1, and absent DNA this call remains unverified. This CDR3 contains 16 residues. The germline V gene encodes CDR1 SGHRS and CDR2 YFSETQ. The complete variable domain, with remaining parts taken from reference TRBV5-1 and TRBJ2-7, reads KAGVTQTPRYLIKTRGQQVTLSCSPISGHRSVSWYQQTPGQGLQFLFEYFSETQRNKGNFPGRFSGRQFSNSRSEMNVSTLELGDSALYLCASSLVSSGTAYEQYFGPGTRLTVT.

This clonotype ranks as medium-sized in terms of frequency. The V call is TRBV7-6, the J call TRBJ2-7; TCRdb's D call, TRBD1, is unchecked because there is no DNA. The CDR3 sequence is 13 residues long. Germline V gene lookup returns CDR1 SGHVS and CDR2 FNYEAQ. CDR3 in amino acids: CASSVGTGYEQYF.

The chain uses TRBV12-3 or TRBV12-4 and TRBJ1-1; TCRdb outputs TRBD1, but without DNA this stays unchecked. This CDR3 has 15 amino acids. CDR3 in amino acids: CASSPRTGWNTEAFF.